Below are 3 T cell receptor beta chains sequenced from a single sample in a study of regulatory T cells in long-lasting Graves disease. Time point denoted: newly diagnosed GD, antithyroid drugs for less than 3 months. Following extraction of RNA from PBMCs, that RNA was used to make the TCR library. HTBI primers from iRepertoire and Arm-PCR of CDR3 regions yielded the TCR beta libraries. TCRdb independently ran MiXCR on the multiplex PCR reads; one entry per CDR3 protein. The table lists around 420,000 distinct CDR3 sequences, roughly a sixth of them singletons. This specimen consisted of peripheral blood mononuclear cells (PBMCs), obtained at new diagnosis, from a patient treated with antithyroid drugs. All receptors derive from a female donor with Graves disease.

This clonotype was detected many times. The chain links TRBV5-5 to TRBJ1-1; D is possibly TRBD1 (6 bases). The CDR3 length is 15 residues. Germline CDR1 reads SGHKS; CDR2 reads YYEKEE (reference sequence). Trimming shortened V by 3 bases and J by 0 bases, and 12 bases separated the two germline ends. Here the CDR3 reads CASSWETGLNTEAFF. DNA for the CDR3: TGTGCCAGCAGCTGGGAGACAGGACTGAACACTGAAGCTTTCTTT.

There are many counts of this clonotype. This rearrangement joins TRBV6-1 to TRBJ2-3, with D perhaps matching TRBD1 (6 bases). Germline V gene lookup returns CDR1 MNHNS and CDR2 SASEGT. The CDR3 is 20 amino acids. The V end lost 5 bases, the J end lost 0 bases, and 27 bases lay between the germline ends. For the CDR3, the DNA is TGTGCCAGCAGTACCCCCAGGAAGGGGGTTACACTTTTTAGCACAGATACGCAGTATTTT. This codes for CASSTPRKGVTLFSTDTQYF.

Note on this clonotype: Just one base apart from a much larger clone, this may be a read error. The chain combines TRBV18 with TRBJ2-7, with 13 bases aligning to TRBD2. Trimming took 10 bases from V and 6 from J; bases not matched to a gene: 6. Germline-derived CDR1 and CDR2 are KGHSH and LQKENI. The CDR3 extends over 13 amino acids. The CDR3: CATSLAGGGEQYF. CDR3 bases: TGTGCCACGTCACTAGCGGGAGGGGGCGAGCAGTACTTC.